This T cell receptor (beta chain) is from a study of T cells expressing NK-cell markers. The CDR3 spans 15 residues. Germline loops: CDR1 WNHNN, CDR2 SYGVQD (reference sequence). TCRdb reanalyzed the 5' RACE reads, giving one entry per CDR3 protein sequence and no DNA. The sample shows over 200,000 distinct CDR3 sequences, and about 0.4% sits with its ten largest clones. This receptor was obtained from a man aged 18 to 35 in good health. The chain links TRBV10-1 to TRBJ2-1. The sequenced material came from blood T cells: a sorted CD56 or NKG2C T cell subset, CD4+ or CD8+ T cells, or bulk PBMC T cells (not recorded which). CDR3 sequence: CASSESIWGSDEQFF.